Sequencing of this T cell receptor beta chain was carried out in a study of cytomegalovirus exposure and HLA in healthy donors. General observations from the study: There were about 160 TCR beta chains listed as cytomegalovirus-associated.

About this clone itself: The target antigen is unknown.

CDR1 SNHLY and CDR2 FYNNEI come from the germline V gene. Trimming took 4 bases from V and 8 from J, leaving 9 bases between them. The CDR3 consists of 11 residues. The PCR made use of 60 Vbeta and 13 Jbeta primers. Sequenced by immunoSEQ multiplex PCR; TCRdb stores in-frame clones only, minus some. The table has 130,000 or so clones, around 80% seen once. Sequencing was carried out using PBMCs. This receptor was obtained from a female donor in good health and CMV-seronegative. This chain links TRBV2 with TRBJ2-7; D unresolved. CDR3 in amino acids: CASSGAVQQYF. CDR3 coding DNA: TGTGCCAGCAGTGGGGCCGTTCAGCAGTACTTC.